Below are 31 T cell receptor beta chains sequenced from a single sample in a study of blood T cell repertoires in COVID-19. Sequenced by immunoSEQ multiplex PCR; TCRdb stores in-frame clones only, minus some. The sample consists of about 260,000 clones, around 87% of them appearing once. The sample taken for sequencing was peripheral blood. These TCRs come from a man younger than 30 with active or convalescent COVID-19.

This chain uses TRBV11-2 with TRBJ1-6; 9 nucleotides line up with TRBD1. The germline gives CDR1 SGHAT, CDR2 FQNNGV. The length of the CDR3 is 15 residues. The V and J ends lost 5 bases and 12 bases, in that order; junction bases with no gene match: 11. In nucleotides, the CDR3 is TGTGCCAGCAGCGTCGGGACAGGGATTGATAGACCCCTCCACTTT. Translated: CASSVGTGIDRPLHF.

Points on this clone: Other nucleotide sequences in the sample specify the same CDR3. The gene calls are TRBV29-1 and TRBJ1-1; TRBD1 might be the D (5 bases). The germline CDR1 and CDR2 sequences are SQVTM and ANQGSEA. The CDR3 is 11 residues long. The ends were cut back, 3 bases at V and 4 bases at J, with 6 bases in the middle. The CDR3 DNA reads TGCAGCGTTGACGGGGGCACTGAAGCTTTCTTT. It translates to CSVDGGTEAFF. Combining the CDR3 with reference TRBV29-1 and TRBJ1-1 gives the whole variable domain SAVISQKPSRDICQRGTSLTIQCQVDSQVTMMFWYRQQPGQSLTLIATANQGSEATYESGFVIDKFPISRPNLTFSTLTVSNMSPEDSSIYLCSVDGGTEAFFGQGTRLTVV.

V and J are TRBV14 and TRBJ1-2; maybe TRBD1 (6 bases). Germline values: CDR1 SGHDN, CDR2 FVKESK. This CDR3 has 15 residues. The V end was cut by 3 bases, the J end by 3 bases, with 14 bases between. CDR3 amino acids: CASSHQGKVDYGYTF. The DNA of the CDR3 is TGTGCCAGCAGCCATCAGGGGAAGGTGGACTATGGCTACACCTTC.

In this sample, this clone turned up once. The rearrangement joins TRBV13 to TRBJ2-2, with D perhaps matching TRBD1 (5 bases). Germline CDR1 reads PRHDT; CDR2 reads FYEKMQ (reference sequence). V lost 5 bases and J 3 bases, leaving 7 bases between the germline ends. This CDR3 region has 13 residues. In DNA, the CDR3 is TGTGCCAGCAGCCCCAGGGACACCGGGGAGCTGTTTTTT. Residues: CASSPRDTGELFF.

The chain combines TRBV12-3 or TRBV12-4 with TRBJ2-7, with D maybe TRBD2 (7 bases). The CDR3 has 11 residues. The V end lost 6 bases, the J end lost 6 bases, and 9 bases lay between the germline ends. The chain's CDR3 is CASRRGGEQYF. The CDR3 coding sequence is TGTGCCAGCAGAAGGGGGGGCGAGCAGTACTTC.

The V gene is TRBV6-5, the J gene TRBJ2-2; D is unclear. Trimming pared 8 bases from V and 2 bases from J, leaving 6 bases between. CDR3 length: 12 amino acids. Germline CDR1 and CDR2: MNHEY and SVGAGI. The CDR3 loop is CASHRNTGELFF. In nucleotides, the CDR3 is TGTGCCAGCCACAGAAACACCGGGGAGCTGTTTTTT.

DNA of the CDR3: TGTGCCAGCTCACCCAGGACAGGGTCGTACGAGCAGTACTTC. Translating gives CASSPRTGSYEQYF. The chain is built from TRBV18 and TRBJ2-7, with 8 bases aligning to TRBD1. Germline CDR1 KGHSH, CDR2 LQKENI. V lost 3 bases to trimming and J lost 4 bases; unmatched junction nucleotides: 5. The CDR3 runs 14 residues.

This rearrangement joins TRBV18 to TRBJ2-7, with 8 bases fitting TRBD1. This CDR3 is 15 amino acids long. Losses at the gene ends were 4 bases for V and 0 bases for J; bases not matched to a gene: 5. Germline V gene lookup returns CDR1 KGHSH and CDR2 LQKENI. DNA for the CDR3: TGTGCCAGCTCACACTTCCAGGGGGCCTCCTACGAGCAGTACTTC. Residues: CASSHFQGASYEQYF.

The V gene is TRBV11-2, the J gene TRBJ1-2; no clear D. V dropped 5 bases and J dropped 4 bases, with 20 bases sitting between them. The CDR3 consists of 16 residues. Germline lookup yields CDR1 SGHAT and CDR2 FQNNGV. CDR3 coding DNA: TGTGCCAGCAGCCCCCTGGCCGGGAGAATCTTCTATGGCTACACCTTC. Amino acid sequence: CASSPLAGRIFYGYTF. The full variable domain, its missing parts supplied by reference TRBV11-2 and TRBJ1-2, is EAGVAQSPRYKIIEKRQSVAFWCNPISGHATLYWYQQILGQGPKLLIQFQNNGVVDDSQLPKDRFSAERLKGVDSTLKIQPAKLEDSAVYLCASSPLAGRIFYGYTFGSGTRLTVV.

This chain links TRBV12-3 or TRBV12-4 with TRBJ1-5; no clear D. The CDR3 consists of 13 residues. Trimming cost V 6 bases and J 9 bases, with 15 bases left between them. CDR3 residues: CASRLRGAGPQHF. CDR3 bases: TGTGCCAGCAGATTGCGGGGAGCTGGGCCCCAGCATTTT.

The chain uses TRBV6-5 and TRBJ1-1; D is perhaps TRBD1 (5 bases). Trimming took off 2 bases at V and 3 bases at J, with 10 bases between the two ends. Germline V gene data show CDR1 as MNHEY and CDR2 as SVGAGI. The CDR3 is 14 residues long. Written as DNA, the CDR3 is TGTGCCAGCAGTTACAGGCGGGGCGACACTGAAGCTTTCTTT. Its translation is CASSYRRGDTEAFF.

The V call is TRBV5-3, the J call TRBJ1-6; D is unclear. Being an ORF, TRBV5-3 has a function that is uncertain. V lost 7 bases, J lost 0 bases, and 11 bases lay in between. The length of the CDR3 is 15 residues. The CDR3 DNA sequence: TGTGCCAGACTCTCTGGGAGCTCCTATAATTCACCCCTCCACTTT. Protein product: CARLSGSSYNSPLHF.

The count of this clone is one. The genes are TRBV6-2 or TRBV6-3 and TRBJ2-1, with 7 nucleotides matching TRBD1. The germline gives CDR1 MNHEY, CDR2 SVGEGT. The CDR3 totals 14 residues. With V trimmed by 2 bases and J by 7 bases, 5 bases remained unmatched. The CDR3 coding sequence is TGTGCCAGCAGTTACCGACAGGGCCCAAATGAGCAGTTCTTC. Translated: CASSYRQGPNEQFF.

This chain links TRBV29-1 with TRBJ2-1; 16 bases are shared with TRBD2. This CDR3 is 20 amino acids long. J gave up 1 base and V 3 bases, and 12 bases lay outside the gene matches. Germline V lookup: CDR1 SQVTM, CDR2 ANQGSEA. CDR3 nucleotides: TGCAGCGTTGACGGGGCCGGGACTAGCGGGAGGGGTAGGTCCTACAATGAGCAGTTCTTC. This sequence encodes CSVDGAGTSGRGRSYNEQFF.

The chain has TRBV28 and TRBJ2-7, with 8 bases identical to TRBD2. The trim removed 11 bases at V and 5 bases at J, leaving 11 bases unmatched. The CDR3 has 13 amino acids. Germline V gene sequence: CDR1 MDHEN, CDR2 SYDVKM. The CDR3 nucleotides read TGTGCCGCCGGCGGGGGGATAGGGGACGAGCAGTACTTC. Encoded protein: CAAGGGIGDEQYF.

CDR3 sequence reads: CASSDRVNVNSPLHF. The CDR3 nucleotides are TGTGCCAGCAGTGACCGGGTAAACGTGAATTCACCCCTCCACTTT. This sequence joins TRBV2 and TRBJ1-6; D is undetermined. The CDR3 length is 15 residues. Trimming cost V 3 bases and J 7 bases, with 13 bases left between them. The V gene's germline CDR1 is SNHLY and CDR2 FYNNEI. The full variable domain, rest sourced from reference TRBV2 and TRBJ1-6, is EPEVTQTPSHQVTQMGQEVILRCVPISNHLYFYWYRQILGQKVEFLVSFYNNEISEKSEIFDDQFSVERPDGSNFTLKIRSTKLEDSAMYFCASSDRVNVNSPLHFGNGTRLTVT.

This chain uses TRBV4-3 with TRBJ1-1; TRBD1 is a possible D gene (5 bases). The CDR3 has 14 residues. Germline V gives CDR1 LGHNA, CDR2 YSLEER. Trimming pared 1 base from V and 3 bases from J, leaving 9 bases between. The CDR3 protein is CASSQGGDYTEAFF. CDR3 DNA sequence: TGCGCCAGCAGCCAAGGGGGCGATTACACTGAAGCTTTCTTT.

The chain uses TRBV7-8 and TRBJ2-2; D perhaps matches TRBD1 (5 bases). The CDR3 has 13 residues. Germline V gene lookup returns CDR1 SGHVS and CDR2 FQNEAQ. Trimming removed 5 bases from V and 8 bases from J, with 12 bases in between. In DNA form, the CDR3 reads TGTGCCAGCAGCCTGCTAAGGGGAGGGGAGCTGTTTTTT. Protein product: CASSLLRGGELFF.

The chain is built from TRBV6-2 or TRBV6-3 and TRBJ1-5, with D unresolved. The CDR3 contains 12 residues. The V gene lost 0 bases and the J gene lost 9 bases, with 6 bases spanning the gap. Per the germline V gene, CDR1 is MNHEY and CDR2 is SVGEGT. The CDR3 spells CASSYSAGPQHF. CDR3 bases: TGTGCCAGCAGTTACTCGGCAGGGCCCCAGCATTTT.

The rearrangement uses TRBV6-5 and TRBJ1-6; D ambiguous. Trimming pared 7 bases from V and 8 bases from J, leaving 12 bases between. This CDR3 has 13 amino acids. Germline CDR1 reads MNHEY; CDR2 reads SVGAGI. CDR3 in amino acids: CASKPGLDSPLHF. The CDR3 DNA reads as TGTGCCAGCAAACCAGGTTTAGATTCACCCCTCCACTTT.

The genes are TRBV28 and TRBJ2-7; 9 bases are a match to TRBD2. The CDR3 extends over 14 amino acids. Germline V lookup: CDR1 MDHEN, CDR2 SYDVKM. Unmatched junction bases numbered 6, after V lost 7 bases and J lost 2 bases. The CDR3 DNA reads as TGTGCCAGCAATTTTCAGCGGGGGGCCTACGAGCAGTACTTC. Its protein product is CASNFQRGAYEQYF.

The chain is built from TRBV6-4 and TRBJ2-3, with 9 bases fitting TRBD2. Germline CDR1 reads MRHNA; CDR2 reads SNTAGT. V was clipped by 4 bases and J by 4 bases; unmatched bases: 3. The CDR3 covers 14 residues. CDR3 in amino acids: CASSAAGGADTQYF. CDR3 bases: TGTGCCAGCAGTGCGGCGGGGGGGGCAGATACGCAGTATTTT.

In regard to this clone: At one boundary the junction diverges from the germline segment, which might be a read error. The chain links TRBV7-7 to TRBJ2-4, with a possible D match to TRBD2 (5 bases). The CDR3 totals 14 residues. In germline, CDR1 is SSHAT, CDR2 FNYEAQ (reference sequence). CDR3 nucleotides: TGTGCTAGCAGACAAGGACTAGCCAAAAACATTCAGTACTTC. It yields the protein CASRQGLAKNIQYF.

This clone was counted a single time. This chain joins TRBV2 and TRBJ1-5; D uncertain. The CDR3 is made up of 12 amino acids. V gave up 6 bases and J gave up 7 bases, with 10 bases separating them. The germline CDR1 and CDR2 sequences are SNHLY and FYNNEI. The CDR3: CASRIERQPQHF. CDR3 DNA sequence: TGTGCCAGCAGAATAGAGCGACAGCCCCAGCATTTT.

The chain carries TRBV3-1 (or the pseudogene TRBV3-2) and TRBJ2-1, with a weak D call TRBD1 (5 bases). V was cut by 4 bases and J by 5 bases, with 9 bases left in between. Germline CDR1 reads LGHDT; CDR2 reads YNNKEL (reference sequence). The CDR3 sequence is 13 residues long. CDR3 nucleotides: TGTGCCAGCAGCCGGCAGGGCCACAATGAGCAGTTCTTC. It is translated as CASSRQGHNEQFF.

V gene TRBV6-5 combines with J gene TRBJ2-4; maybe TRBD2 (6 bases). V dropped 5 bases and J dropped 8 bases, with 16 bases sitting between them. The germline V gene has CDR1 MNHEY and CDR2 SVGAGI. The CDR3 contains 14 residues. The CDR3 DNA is TGTGCCAGCAGTACGGGACCTTGGGAGGACATTCAGTACTTC. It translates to CASSTGPWEDIQYF.

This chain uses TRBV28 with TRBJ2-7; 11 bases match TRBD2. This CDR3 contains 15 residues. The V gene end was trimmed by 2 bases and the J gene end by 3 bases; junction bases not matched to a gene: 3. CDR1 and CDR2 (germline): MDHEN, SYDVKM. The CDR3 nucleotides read TGTGCCAGCAGTTTAGCTAGCGGGGGGCTCTACGAGCAGTACTTC. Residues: CASSLASGGLYEQYF.

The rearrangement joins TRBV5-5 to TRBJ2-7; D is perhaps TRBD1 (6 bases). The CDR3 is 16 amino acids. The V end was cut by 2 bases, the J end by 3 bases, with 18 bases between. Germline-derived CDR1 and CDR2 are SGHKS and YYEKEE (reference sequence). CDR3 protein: CASSLKGGQYYYEQYF. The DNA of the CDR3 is TGTGCCAGCAGCTTAAAAGGCGGACAGTATTACTACGAGCAGTACTTC.

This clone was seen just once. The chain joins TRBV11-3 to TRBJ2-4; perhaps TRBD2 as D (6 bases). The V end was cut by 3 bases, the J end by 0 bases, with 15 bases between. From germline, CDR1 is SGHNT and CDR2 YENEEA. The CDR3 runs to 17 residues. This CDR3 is CASSFRWGVEAKNIQYF. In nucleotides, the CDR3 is TGTGCCAGCAGCTTTCGGTGGGGGGTTGAAGCCAAAAACATTCAGTACTTC. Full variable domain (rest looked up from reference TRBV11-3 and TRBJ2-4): EAGVVQSPRYKIIEKKQPVAFWCNPISGHNTLYWYLQNLGQGPELLIRYENEEAVDDSQLPKDRFSAERLKGVDSTLKIQPAELGDSAVYLCASSFRWGVEAKNIQYFGAGTRLSVL.

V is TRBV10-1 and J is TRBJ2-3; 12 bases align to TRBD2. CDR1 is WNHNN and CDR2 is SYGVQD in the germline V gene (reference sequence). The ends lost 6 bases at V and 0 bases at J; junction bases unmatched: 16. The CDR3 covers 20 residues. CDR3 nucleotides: TGCGCCAGCAGCGGTCCTTCCGGACTAGCGGGGTTATTTAGCACAGATACGCAGTATTTT. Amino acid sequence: CASSGPSGLAGLFSTDTQYF.

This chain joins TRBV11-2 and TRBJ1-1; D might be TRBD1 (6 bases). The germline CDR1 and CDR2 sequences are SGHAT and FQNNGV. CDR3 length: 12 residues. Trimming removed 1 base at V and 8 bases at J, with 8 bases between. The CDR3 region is CASSLGTVEAFF. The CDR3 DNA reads TGTGCCAGCAGCTTAGGGACAGTGGAAGCTTTCTTT.